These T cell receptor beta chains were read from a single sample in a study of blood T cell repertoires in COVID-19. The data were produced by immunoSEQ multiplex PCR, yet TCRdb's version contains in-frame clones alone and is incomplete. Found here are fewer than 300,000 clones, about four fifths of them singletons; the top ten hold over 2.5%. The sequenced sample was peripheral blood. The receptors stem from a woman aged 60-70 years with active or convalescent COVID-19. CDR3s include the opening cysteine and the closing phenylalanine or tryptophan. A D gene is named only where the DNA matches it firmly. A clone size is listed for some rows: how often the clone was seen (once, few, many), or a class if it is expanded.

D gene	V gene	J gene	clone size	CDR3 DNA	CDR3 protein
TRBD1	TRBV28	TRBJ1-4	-	TGTGCCAGCAGTACTTACCAGGGACAGTTAAAGGAAAAACTGTTTTTT	CASSTYQGQLKEKLFF
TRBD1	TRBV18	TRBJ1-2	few	TGTGCCAGCTCACCACCTAAGACAGGGCATAACTATGGCTACACCTTC	CASSPPKTGHNYGYTF
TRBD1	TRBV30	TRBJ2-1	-	TGTGCCTGGGGCGGACAGGGTTCCTACAATGAGCAGTTCTTC	CAWGGQGSYNEQFF
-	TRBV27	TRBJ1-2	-	TGTGCCAGCAGTTTAACATACCCAGAATGGTCCGATGGCTACACCTTC	CASSLTYPEWSDGYTF
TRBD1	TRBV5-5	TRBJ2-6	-	TGTGCCAGCAGCTTTCAGGGGGCTGGTGCCAACGTCCTGACTTTC	CASSFQGAGANVLTF
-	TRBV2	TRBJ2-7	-	TGTGCCAGCAGTGCACGGGGGATCTACGAGCAGTACTTC	CASSARGIYEQYF
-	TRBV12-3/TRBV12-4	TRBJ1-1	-	TGTGCCAGCAGGAGGCCCGAGAACACTGAAGCTTTCTTT	CASRRPENTEAFF
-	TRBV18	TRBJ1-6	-	TGTGCCAGCTCACCGAGGACAGTCTATAATTCACCCCTCCACTTT	CASSPRTVYNSPLHF
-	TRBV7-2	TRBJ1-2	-	TGTGCCAGCAGCTTACAGGGGATAGCTAACTATGGCTACACCTTC	CASSLQGIANYGYTF
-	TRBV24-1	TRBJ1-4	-	TGTGCCACCCAACCCGGGGTCCCTAATGAAAAACTGTTTTTT	CATQPGVPNEKLFF
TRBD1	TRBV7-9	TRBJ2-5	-	TGTGCCAGCAGCTCTGACAGGGGTGAAGAGACCCAGTACTTC	CASSSDRGEETQYF
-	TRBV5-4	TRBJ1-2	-	TGTGCCAGCAGCGCGGGGGAATGGACAAGGACTTATGGCTACACCTTC	CASSAGEWTRTYGYTF
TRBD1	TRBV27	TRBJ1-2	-	TGTGCCAGCAGTGCGGGACAGGGCTTTAGAGGCTACACCTTC	CASSAGQGFRGYTF
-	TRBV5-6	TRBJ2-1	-	TGTGCCAGCAGCTTGGTCCCGGGGGTCTACAATGAGCAGTTCTTC	CASSLVPGVYNEQFF
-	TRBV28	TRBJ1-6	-	TGTGCCAGCAGTTTCCCGGACAGCTATTATAATTCACCCCTCCACTTT	CASSFPDSYYNSPLHF
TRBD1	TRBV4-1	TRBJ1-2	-	TGCGCCAGCAGCCCGGGACAGGGGGGGCACGGCTACACCTTC	CASSPGQGGHGYTF
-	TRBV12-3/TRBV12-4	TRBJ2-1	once	TGTGCCAGCAGTCTTTATCCCTTGGAGCAGTTCTTC	CASSLYPLEQFF
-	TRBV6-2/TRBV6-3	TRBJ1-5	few	TGTGCCAGCAGTTACATCGGGGAAGAGCATAGCAATCAGCCCCAGCATTTT	CASSYIGEEHSNQPQHF
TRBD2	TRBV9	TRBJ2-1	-	TGTGCCAGCAGCGTAGATGGGACTAGCGGGTACAATGAGCAGTTCTTC	CASSVDGTSGYNEQFF
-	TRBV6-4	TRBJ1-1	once	TGTGCCCGCGCTGGGGGGGGGACTGAAGCTTTCTTT	CARAGGGTEAFF
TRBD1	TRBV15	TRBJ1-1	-	TGTGCCACCAGCACAGGACAGGGGTTGGGTGAAGCTTTCTTT	CATSTGQGLGEAFF
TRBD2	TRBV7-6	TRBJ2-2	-	TGTGCCAGCAGCGTCTCTAGCGGGGGCACCGGGGAGCTGTTTTTT	CASSVSSGGTGELFF
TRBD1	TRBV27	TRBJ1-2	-	TGTGCCAGCAGTTTATCCCTCCAGACAGGGCGACAGGGCTACACCTTC	CASSLSLQTGRQGYTF
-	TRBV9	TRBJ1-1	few	TGTGCCAGCAGCGTAGCGCCCAGAGGGATGAACACTGAAGCTTTCTTT	CASSVAPRGMNTEAFF
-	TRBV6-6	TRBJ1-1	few	TGTGCCAGCAGCGTCACAGGGCTGAACACTGAAGCTTTCTTT	CASSVTGLNTEAFF
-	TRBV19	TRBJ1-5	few	TGTGCCAGTAATCAGGGTTCCCGAGCGCAGCCCCAGCATTTT	CASNQGSRAQPQHF
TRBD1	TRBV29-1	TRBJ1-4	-	TGCAGCGTTGCCTACAGGGGAGTAGGCGAAAAACTGTTTTTT	CSVAYRGVGEKLFF
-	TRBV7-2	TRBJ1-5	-	TGTGCCAGCAGCTTTACGCCAACCTGGAGGAATCAGCCCCAGCATTTT	CASSFTPTWRNQPQHF
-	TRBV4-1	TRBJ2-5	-	TGCGCCAGCAGCCAAGATATGTGGACCCAGTACTTC	CASSQDMWTQYF
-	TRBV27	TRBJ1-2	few	TGTGCCAGCAGTTTGGAGGGCGGGCGCTATGGCTACACCTTC	CASSLEGGRYGYTF
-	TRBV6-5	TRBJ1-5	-	TGTGCCAGCAGAAACAGGGTAAGCGGCAATCAGCCCCAGCATTTT	CASRNRVSGNQPQHF
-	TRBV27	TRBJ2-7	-	TGTGCCAGCAGTCCACAGGGCTACGAGCAGTACTTC	CASSPQGYEQYF
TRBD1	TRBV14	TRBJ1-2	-	TGTGCCAGCAGCCAAGCAGGGGGTGGCTACACCTTC	CASSQAGGGYTF
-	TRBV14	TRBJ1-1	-	TGTGCCAGCAGCCGGGAGATAGCCACTGAAGCTTTCTTT	CASSREIATEAFF
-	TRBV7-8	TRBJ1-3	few	TGTGCCAGCAGCTTAGAAGGCAGGCTATCTGGAAACACCATATATTTT	CASSLEGRLSGNTIYF
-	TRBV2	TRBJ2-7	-	TGTGCCAGCACCGGGGATTTAGGGCAGTACTTC	CASTGDLGQYF
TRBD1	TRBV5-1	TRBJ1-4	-	TGCGCCAGCAGCTCGGGACAGGGACTCGGAACTAATGAAAAACTGTTTTTT	CASSSGQGLGTNEKLFF
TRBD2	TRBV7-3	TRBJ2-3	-	TGTGCCAGCAGCTTAACTAGCGGGGACCCGAATACGCAGTATTTT	CASSLTSGDPNTQYF
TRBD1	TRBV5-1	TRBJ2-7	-	TGCGCCAGCAGCTTGGCCGGGACAGGGTCCTACGAGCAGTACTTC	CASSLAGTGSYEQYF
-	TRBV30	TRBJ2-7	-	TGTGCCTGGAGTACGCCTCGACTCCGCCACGAGCAGTACTTC	CAWSTPRLRHEQYF
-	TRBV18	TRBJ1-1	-	TGTGCCAGCTCACCCGATCAGGGGACTGAAGCTTTCTTT	CASSPDQGTEAFF
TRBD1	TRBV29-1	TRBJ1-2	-	TGCAGCGTTGCCCGGACAGGGGGATATGGCTACACCTTC	CSVARTGGYGYTF
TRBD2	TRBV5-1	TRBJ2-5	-	TGCGCCAGCAGCTTGGCCCCACTAGCGGGGCAAGAGACCCAGTACTTC	CASSLAPLAGQETQYF
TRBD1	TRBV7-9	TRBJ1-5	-	TGTGCCAGCAGCTTAGGACAGGGGATGGGACTCCATAGCAATCAGCCCCAGCATTTT	CASSLGQGMGLHSNQPQHF
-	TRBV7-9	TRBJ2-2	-	TGTGCCAGCAGCTTGCAGGCCAGAAACACCGGGGAGCTGTTTTTT	CASSLQARNTGELFF
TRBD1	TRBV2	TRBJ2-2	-	TGTGCCAGCAGCCTTACAGGGGTTGCGAGCACCGGGGAGCTGTTTTTT	CASSLTGVASTGELFF
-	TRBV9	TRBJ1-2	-	TGTGCCAGCAGCGTACATGGACATACCGCTAACTATGGCTACACCTTC	CASSVHGHTANYGYTF
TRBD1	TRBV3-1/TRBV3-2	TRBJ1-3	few	TGTGCCAGCAGCCATTACTTGACAGGGGGGTCAACTGGAAACACCATATATTTT	CASSHYLTGGSTGNTIYF
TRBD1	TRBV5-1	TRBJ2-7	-	TGCGCCAGCAGCTCAAGGGACAGGCGCTACGAGCAGTACTTC	CASSSRDRRYEQYF
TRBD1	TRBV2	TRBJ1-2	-	TGTGCCAGCCGGGGACAGGCAATCTATGGCTACACCTTC	CASRGQAIYGYTF
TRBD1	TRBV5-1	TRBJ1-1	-	TGCGCCAGCAGGACGGGACAGGGAAGCTTCACTGAAGCTTTCTTT	CASRTGQGSFTEAFF
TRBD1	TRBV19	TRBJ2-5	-	TGTGCCAGTAGTATGAATTTTGGGACAGGGCAAGAGACCCAGTACTTC	CASSMNFGTGQETQYF